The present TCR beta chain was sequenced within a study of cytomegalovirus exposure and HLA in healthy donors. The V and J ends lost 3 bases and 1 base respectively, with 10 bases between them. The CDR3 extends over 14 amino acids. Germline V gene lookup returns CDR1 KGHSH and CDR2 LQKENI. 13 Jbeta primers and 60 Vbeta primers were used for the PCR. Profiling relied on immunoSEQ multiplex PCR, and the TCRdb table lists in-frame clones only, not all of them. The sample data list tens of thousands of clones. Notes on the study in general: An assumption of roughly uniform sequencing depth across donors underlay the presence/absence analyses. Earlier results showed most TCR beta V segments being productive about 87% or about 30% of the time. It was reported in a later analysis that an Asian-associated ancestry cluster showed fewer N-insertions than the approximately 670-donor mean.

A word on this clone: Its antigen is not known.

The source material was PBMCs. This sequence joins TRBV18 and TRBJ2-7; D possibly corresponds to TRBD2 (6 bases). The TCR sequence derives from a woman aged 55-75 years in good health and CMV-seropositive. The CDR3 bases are TGTGCCAGCTCACCCGGACTATCGTCCTACGAGCAGTACTTC. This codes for CASSPGLSSYEQYF.